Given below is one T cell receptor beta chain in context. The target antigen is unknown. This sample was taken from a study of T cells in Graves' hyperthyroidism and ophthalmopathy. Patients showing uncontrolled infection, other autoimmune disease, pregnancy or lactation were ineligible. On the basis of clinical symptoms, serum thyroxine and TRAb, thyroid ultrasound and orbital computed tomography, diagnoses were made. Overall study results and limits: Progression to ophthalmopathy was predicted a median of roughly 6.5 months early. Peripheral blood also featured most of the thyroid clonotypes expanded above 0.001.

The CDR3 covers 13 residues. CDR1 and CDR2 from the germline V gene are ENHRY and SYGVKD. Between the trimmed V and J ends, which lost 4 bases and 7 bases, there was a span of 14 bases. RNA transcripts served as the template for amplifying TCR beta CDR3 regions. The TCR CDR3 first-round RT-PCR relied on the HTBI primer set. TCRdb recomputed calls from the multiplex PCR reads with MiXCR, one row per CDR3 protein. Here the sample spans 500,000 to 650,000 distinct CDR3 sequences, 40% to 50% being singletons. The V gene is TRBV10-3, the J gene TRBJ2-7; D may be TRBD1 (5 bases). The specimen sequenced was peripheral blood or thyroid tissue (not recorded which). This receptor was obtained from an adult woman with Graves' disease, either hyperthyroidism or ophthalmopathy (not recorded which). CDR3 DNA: TGTGCCATCAGTGCTGACTCAGGGCGAGAGCAGTACTTC. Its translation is CAISADSGREQYF.